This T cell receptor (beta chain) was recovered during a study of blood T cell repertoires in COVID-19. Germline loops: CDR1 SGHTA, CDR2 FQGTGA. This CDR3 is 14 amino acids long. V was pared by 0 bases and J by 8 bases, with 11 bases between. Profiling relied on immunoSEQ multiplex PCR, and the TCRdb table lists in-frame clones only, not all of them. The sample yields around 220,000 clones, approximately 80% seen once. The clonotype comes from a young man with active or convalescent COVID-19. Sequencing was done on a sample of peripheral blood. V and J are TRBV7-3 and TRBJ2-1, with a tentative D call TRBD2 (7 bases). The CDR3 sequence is CASSLTRGGDEQFF. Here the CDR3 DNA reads TGTGCCAGCAGCTTAACGAGGGGGGGAGATGAGCAGTTCTTC.